These 9 T cell receptor beta chains were sequenced from one sample in a study of T cells expressing NK-cell markers. TCRdb re-called the 5' RACE reads and shows each CDR3 protein once, DNA omitted. The listing records fewer than 400,000 distinct CDR3 sequences. Input material: blood T cells: a sorted CD56 or NKG2C T cell subset, CD4+ or CD8+ T cells, or bulk PBMC T cells (not recorded which). These receptors originate from a man aged 18 to 69 in good health.

J is TRBJ2-7 and V is TRBV6-1. The CDR3 is 15 residues long. Germline V lookup: CDR1 MNHNS, CDR2 SASEGT. This CDR3 is CASSANWVVGTEQYF.

The rearrangement joins TRBV20-1 to TRBJ2-3; the D call from TCRdb, TRBD2, cannot be confirmed without DNA. Germline assignment: CDR1 DFQATT and CDR2 SNEGSKA (reference sequence). The CDR3 totals 17 residues. The CDR3 sequence: CSARQLLLAGGVDTQYF.

This chain connects TRBV7-2 to TRBJ2-1; TCRdb returns TRBD2, unconfirmable since there is no DNA. This CDR3 spans 14 amino acids. CDR1 and CDR2 (germline): SGHTA, FQGNSA. CDR3 in amino acids: CASSFRALNNEQFF.

The chain links TRBV7-2 to TRBJ2-3; TCRdb proposes TRBD1, but this gene call is untestable without DNA. Germline V gives CDR1 SGHTA, CDR2 FQGNSA. The CDR3 sequence is 16 residues long. The chain's CDR3 is CASSFRGGALTDTQYF. The complete variable domain, with remaining parts taken from reference TRBV7-2 and TRBJ2-3, reads GAGVSQSPSNKVTEKGKDVELRCDPISGHTALYWYRQSLGQGLEFLIYFQGNSAPDKSGLPSDRFSAERTGGSVSTLTIQRTQQEDSAVYLCASSFRGGALTDTQYFGPGTRLTVL.

V is TRBV20-1 and J is TRBJ2-4. CDR3 length equals 15 residues. Germline-derived CDR1 and CDR2 are DFQATT and SNEGSKA (reference sequence). This CDR3 is CSARESQLAKNIQYF.

This chain uses TRBV5-6 with TRBJ2-1; TCRdb lists TRBD1, though no DNA is available to test this call. Per the germline V gene, CDR1 is SGHDT and CDR2 is YYEEEE. There are 13 residues in the CDR3. This CDR3 is CASRPDRIAGQFF.

V and J are TRBV20-1 and TRBJ1-5; TCRdb's D call of TRBD1 is untestable without DNA. CDR1 is DFQATT and CDR2 is SNEGSKA in the germline V gene (reference sequence). The CDR3 sequence is 14 residues long. The CDR3 here is CSAWTGADNQPQHF.

The rearrangement links TRBV20-1 to TRBJ1-1; the D call of TRBD1 rests on TCRdb alone, since no DNA is present to check it. CDR3 length: 14 residues. Germline values: CDR1 DFQATT, CDR2 SNEGSKA (reference sequence). CDR3 sequence reads: CSARNQGMNTEAFF.

V and J are TRBV20-1 and TRBJ1-2. Per the germline V gene, CDR1 is DFQATT and CDR2 is SNEGSKA (reference sequence). The CDR3 contains 12 residues. CDR3 sequence: CSVGVGNYGYTF.